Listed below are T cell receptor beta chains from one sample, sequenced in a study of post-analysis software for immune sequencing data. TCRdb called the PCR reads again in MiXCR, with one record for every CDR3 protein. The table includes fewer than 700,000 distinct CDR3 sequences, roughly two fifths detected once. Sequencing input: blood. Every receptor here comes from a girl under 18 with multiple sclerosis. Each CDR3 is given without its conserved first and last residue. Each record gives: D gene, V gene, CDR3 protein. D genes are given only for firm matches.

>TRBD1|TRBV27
ASSNRGRGLYNSPLH
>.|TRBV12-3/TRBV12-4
ASGLRATENEKLF
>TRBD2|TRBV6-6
ASVAGGQETQY
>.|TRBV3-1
ASSQAGAGLLDTQH
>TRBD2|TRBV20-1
SARDATSGSYEQY
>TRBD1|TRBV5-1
ASSWLQGASDEQY
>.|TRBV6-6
ASKSMPNEKLF
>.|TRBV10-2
ASSESGISEGLF
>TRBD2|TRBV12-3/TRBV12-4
ASSLVGLAGDEQF
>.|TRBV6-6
ASSYGGAGFDEQF
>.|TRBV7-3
ASSSLASGRYNEQF
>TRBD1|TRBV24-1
ATSDFLGTGKNEQF
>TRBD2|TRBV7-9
ASSLGSGTSRAQY
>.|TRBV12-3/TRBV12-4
ASSFTAKSSYEQY
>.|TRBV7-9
ASSTPGPSAYNEQF
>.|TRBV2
ASRTDSSTYEQY
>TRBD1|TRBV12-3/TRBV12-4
ASSVRQGPGEQY
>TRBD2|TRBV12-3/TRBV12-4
ASSKGLAGVDTQY
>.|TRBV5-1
ASSLGSVGEETQY
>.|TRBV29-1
SVEEQPGASYNEQF
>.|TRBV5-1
ASRPGQRANYGYT
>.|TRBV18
ASSPTAGQETQY
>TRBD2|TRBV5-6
ASSAKVLAGYNEQF
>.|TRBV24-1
ATATLAVGELF
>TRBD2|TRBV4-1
ASSPETSGRWNEQF
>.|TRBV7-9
ASSLAVRPNEQY
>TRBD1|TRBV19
ASSFGQGAILAAF
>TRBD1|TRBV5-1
ASSSGQGRDGYT
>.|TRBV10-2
ASSETGQTSYEQY
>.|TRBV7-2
ASSLVPNSNQPQH
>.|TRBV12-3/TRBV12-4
ASSFQGLNTEAF
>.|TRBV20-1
SARVQQETQY
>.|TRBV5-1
ASSNRGTLNTEAF
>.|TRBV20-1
SAIATKETQY
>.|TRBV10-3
AISVGQPYGYT
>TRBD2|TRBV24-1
ATSEGLAGVNEQY
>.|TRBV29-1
SVDGGGWGYT
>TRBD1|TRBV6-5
ASSPSAGQGGHEQF
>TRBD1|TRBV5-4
ASSLGGTGAYGYT
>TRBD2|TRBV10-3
AISEPTSGRIYEQY
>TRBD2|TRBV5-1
ASSWRLGGDEQF
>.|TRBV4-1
ASSQVRGGFTDTQY
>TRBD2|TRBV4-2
ASSQEAGGTDTQY
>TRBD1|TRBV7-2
ASSLNRDRGLEQY
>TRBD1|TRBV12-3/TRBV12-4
ASRKGTVNEKLF